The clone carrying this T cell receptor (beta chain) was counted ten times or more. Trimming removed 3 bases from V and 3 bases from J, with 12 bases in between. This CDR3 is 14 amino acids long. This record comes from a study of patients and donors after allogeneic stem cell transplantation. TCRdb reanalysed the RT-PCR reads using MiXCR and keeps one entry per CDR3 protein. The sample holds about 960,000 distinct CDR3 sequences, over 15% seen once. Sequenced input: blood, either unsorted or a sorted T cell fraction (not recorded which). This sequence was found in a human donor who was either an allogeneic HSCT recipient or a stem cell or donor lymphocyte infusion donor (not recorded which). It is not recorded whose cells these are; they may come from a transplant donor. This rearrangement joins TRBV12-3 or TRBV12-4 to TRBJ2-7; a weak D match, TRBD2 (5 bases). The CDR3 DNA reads TGTGCCAGCAGTTTCCGGAGACTACTCTACGAGCAGTACTTC. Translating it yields CASSFRRLLYEQYF.